This note documents a single T cell receptor beta chain sequence. The record originates from a study of cytomegalovirus exposure and HLA in healthy donors. Study as a whole: A data release that came early held approximately 85 million unique TCRs from HLA-typed donors.

Primers: 60 Vbeta forward and 13 Jbeta reverse. Produced via immunoSEQ multiplex PCR; TCRdb's table is partial and in-frame only. In all, the sample yields about 190,000 clones. Sequenced input: PBMCs. The sequence was collected from a man between 25 and 39 years old in good health and CMV-seronegative.

DNA for the CDR3: TGCGCCAGCAGCCATTCCCAGACCTTGACTAGCAGGCCCTTGAATGAGCAGTTCTTC. Its translation: CASSHSQTLTSRPLNEQFF. The chain joins TRBV5-1 to TRBJ2-1; TRBD2 matches at 7 bases. CDR1 is SGHRS, CDR2 YFSETQ, per germline. The CDR3 totals 19 residues. J lost 7 bases, V lost 4 bases, and 23 bases had no gene match.